The rows below give T cell receptor beta chains drawn from one sample of a study of cytomegalovirus exposure and HLA in healthy donors. The assay was immunoSEQ multiplex PCR, and TCRdb's table has in-frame clones only and misses some. Among approximately 140,000 clones listed, roughly 82% were seen once. The specimen was PBMCs. The receptors derive from a man aged 18 to 35 in good health and CMV-seropositive. The CDR3 runs from the conserved cysteine through the conserved F or W.

CDR3	J	V
CASSLVGATEAFF	TRBJ1-1	TRBV11-3
CASSPLVVRGESGANVLTF	TRBJ2-6	TRBV28
CASSHTPLLTGMHTEAFF	TRBJ1-1	TRBV28
CASRRTGDRRNTQYF	TRBJ2-3	TRBV2
CASSQALWREKVSRYEQYF	TRBJ2-7	TRBV4-2
CASSEGGYNQPQHF	TRBJ1-5	TRBV6-1
CASSLSPSNYEQYF	TRBJ2-7	TRBV7-2
CASSPPAGSSYEQYF	TRBJ2-7	TRBV28
CASSPVTGPYEQYF	TRBJ2-7	TRBV7-7
CASSLSGHSHSYEQYF	TRBJ2-7	TRBV27
CSSSLTMTEMNTEAFF	TRBJ1-1	TRBV7-9
CSSSLDPLMNTEAFF	TRBJ1-1	TRBV7-9
CASSSGLAGGNEQFF	TRBJ2-1	TRBV19